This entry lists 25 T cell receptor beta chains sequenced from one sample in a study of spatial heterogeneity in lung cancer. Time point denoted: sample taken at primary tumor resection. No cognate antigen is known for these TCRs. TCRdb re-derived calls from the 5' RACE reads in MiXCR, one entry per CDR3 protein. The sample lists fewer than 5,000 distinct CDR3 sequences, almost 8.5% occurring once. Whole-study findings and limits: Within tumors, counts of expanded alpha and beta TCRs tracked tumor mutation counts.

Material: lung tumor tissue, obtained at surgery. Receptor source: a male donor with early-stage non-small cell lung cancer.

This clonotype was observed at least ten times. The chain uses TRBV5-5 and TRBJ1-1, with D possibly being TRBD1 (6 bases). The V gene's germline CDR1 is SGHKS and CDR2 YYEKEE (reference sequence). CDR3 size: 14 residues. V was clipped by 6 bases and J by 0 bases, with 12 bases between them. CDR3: CASIPGALNTEAFF. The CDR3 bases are TGTGCCAGCATCCCGGGGGCCCTGAACACTGAAGCTTTCTTT.

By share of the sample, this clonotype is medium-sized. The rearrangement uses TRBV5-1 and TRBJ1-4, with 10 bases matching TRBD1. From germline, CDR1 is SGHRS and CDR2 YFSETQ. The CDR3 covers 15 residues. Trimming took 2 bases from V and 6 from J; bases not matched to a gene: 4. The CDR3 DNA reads TGCGCCAGCAGCTTTACCGGGACAGGGGATGAAAAACTGTTTTTT. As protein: CASSFTGTGDEKLFF.

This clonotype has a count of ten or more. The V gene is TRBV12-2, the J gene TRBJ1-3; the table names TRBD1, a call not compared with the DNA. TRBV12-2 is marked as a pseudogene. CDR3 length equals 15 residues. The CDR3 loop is CASRSSGTGGNTIYF. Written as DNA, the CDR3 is TGTGCAAGTCGCTCTTCCGGGACGGGTGGAAACACCATATATTTT.

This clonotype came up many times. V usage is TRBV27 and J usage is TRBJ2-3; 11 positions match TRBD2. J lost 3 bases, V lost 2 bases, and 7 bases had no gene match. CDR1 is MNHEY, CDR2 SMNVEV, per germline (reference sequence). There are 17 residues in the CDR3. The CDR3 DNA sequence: TGTGCCAGCAGTTTAGGTGGGACTAGCGGCCTTACAGATACGCAGTATTTT. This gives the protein CASSLGGTSGLTDTQYF.

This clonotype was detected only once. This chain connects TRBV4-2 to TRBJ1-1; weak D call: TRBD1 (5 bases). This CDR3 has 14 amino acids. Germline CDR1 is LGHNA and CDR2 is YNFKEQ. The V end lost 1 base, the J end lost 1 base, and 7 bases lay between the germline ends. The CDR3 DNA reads TGTGCCAGCAGCCAAGTACAGGAGAACACTGAAGCTTTCTTT. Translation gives CASSQVQENTEAFF.

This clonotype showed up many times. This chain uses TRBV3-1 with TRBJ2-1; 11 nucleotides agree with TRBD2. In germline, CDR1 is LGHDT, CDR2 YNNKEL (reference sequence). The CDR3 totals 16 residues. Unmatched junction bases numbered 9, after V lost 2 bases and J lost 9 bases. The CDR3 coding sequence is TGTGCCAGCAGCCAACCGACTAGCGGGATGTCTAGTGAGCAGTTCTTC. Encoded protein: CASSQPTSGMSSEQFF.

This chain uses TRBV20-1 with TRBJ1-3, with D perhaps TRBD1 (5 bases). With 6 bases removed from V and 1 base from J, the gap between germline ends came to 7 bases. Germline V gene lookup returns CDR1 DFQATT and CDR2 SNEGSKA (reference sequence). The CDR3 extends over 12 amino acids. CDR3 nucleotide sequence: TGCAGTGCCAGGGAATCTGGAAACACCATATATTTT. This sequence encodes CSARESGNTIYF.

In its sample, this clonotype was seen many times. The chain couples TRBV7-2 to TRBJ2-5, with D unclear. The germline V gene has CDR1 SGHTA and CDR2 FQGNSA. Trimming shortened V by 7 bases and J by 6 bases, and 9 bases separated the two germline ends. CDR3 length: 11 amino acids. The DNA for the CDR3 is TGTGCCAGCACCGTATCGAAGACCCAGTACTTC. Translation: CASTVSKTQYF.

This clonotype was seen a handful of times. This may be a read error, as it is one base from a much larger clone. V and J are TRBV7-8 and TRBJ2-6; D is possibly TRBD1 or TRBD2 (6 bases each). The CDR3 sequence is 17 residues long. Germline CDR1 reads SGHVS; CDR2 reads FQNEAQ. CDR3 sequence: CASAKDGGSSGANILTF. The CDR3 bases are TGTGCCAGCGCTAAAGACGGGGGCTCATCTGGGGCCAACATCCTGACTTTC.

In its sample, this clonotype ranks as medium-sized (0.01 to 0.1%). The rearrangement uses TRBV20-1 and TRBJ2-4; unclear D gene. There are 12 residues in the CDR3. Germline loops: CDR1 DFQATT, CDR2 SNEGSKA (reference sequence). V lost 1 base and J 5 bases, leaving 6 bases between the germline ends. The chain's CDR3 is CSARVYQNIQYF. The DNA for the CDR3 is TGCAGTGCTAGAGTCTACCAAAACATTCAGTACTTC.

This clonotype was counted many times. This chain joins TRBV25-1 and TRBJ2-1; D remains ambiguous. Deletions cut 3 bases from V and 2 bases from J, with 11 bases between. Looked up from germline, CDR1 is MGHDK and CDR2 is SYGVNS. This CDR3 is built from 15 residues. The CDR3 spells CASSDSLAPYNEQFF. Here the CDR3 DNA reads TGTGCCAGCAGTGATTCGTTAGCCCCCTACAATGAGCAGTTCTTC. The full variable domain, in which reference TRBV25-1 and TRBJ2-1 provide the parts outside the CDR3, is EADIYQTPRYLVIGTGKKITLECSQTMGHDKMYWYQQDPGMELHLIHYSYGVNSTEKGDLSSESTVSRIRTEHFPLTLESARPSHTSQYLCASSDSLAPYNEQFFGPGTRLTVL.

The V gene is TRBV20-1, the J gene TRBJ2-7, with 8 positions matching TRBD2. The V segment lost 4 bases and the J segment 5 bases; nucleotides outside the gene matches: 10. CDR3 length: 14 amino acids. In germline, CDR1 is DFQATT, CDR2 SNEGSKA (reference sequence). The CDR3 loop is CSAISERGINEQYF. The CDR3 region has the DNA TGCAGTGCTATCTCGGAGCGGGGGATAAACGAGCAGTACTTC.

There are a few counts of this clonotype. CDR3 residues: CATSRTSGSILNEQFF. Here the CDR3 DNA reads TGTGCCACCAGCAGGACTAGCGGGAGTATATTAAATGAGCAGTTCTTC. The chain combines TRBV15 with TRBJ2-1; the match to TRBD2 covers 12 bases. This CDR3 has 16 amino acids. The germline gives CDR1 LNHNV, CDR2 YYDKDF (reference sequence). Unmatched junction bases numbered 7, after V lost 3 bases and J lost 7 bases.

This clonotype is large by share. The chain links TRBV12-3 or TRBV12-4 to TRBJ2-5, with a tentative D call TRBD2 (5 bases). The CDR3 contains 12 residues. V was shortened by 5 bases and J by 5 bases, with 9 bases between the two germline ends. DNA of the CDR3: TGTGCCAGCAGTGCGTCGGGGGAGACCCAGTACTTC. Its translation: CASSASGETQYF.

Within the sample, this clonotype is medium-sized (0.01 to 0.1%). The CDR3 sequence is CASSLTQVGVETQYF. CDR3 sequence (DNA): TGCGCCAGCAGCTTGACACAGGTCGGGGTAGAGACCCAGTACTTC. This chain connects TRBV5-1 to TRBJ2-5; D is tentatively TRBD1 or TRBD2 (5 bases each). Germline V CDR1 and CDR2: SGHRS, YFSETQ. The CDR3 contains 15 residues. V gave up 1 base and J gave up 4 bases, with 14 bases separating them.

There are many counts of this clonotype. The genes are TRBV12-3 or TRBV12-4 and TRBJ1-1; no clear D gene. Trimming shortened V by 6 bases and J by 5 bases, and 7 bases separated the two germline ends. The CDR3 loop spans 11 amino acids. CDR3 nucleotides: TGTGCCAGCAGCCCGATTACTGAAGCTTTCTTT. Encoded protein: CASSPITEAFF.

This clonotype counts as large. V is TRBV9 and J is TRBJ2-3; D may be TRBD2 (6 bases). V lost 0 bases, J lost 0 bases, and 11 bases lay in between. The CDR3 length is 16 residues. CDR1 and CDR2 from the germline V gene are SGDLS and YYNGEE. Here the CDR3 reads CASSVAGRGSTDTQYF. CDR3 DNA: TGTGCCAGCAGCGTAGCAGGGCGGGGCAGCACAGATACGCAGTATTTT.

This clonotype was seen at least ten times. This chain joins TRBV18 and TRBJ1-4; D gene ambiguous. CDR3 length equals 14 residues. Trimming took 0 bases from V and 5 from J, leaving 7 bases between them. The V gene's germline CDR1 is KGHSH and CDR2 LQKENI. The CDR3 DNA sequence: TGTGCCAGCTCACCACCGAGTACGAATGAAAAACTGTTTTTT. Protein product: CASSPPSTNEKLFF.

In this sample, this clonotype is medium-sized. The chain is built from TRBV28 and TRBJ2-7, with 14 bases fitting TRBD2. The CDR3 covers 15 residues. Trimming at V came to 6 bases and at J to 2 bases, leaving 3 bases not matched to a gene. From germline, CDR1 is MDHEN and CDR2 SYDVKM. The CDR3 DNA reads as TGTGCCAGCAGCAGACTAGCGGGAGGGCCCTACGAGCAGTACTTC. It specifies CASSRLAGGPYEQYF.

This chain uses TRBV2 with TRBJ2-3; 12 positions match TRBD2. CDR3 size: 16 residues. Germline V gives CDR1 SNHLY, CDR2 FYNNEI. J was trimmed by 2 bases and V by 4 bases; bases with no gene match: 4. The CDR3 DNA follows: TGTGCCAGCAGTGGTACTAGCGGGGGGTACACAGATACGCAGTATTTT. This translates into CASSGTSGGYTDTQYF.

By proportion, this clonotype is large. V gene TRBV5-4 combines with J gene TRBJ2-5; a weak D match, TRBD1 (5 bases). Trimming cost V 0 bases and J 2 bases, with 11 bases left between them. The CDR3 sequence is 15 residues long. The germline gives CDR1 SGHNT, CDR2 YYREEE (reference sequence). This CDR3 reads CASSLASAGQETQYF. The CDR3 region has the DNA TGTGCCAGCAGCTTGGCCTCGGCAGGGCAAGAGACCCAGTACTTC.

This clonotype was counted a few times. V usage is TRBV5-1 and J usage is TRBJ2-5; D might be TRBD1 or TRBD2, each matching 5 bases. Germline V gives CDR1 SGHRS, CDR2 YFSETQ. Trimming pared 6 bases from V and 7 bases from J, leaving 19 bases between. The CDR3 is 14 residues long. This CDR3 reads CASTSDGAVGTQYF. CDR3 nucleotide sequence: TGCGCCAGCACCTCTGACGGGGCCGTTGGGACCCAGTACTTC.

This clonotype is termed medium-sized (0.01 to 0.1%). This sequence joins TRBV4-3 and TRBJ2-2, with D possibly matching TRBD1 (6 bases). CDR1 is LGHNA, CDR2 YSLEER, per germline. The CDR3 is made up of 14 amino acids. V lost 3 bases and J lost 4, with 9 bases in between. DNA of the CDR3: TGCGCCAGCAGCCACCGGACAGCCACCGGGGAGCTGTTTTTT. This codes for CASSHRTATGELFF.

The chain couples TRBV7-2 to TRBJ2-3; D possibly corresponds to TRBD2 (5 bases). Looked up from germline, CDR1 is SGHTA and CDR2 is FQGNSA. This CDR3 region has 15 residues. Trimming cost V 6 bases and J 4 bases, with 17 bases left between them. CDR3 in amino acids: CASSRARESSDTQYF. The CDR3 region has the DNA TGTGCCAGCAGTCGCGCGAGGGAATCCTCAGATACGCAGTATTTT.

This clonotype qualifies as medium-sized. Here the CDR3 reads CASSGWAGGLETQYF. CDR3 DNA sequence: TGTGCCAGTAGTGGATGGGCAGGGGGCTTAGAGACCCAGTACTTC. This chain uses TRBV19 with TRBJ2-5, with 8 bases lining up with TRBD1. Germline assignment: CDR1 LNHDA and CDR2 SQIVND (reference sequence). V dropped 5 bases and J dropped 4; count of bases not matched to a gene: 9. The CDR3 has 15 residues.